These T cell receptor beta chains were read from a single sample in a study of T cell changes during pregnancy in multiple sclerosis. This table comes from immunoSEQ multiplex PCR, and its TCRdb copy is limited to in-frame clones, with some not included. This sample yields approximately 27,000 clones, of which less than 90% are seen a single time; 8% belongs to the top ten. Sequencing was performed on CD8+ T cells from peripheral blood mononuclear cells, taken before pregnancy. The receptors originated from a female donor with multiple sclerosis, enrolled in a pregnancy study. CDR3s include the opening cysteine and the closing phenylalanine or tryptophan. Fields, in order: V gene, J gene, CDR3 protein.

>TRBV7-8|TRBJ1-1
CASSLTGTEAFF
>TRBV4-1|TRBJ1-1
CASSQETGWQGGTEAFF
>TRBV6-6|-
CASSYSDSGAIYEQYF
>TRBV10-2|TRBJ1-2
CASSESLGDNYGYTF
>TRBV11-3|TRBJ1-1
CASSLTGGASTEAFF
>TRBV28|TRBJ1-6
CASSPPDRASSPLHF
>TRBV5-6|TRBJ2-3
CASVGLAGGRTDTQYF
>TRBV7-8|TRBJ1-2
CASSYAGQGAWGYTF
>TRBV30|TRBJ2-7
CAGYSGYEQYF
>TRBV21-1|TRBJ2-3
CASSKHLRDRYTDTQYF
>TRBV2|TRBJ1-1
CASSELPGPNTEAFF
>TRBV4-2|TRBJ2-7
CASSQVSAEQYF
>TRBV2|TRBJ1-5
CASSGAYSNQPQHF
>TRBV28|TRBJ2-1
CASSPPGRAYNEQFF
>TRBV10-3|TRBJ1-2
CAISDSGTRNYEDGYTF
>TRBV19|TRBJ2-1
CASMRGGGGAVNEQFF
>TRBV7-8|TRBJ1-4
CASSFLRQGNEKLFF
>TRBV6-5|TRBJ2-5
CASSFTTGQETQYF
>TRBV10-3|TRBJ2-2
CAISEGGAAGELFF
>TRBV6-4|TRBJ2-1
CASSEGHNEQFF
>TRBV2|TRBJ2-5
CASRSGIQETQYF
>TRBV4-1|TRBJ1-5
CASSQDARSNQPQHF
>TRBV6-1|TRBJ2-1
CASSESGGQFF
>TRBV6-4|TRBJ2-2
CASSDSTDTGELFF
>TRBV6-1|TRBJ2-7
CASSESQGGAYEQYF
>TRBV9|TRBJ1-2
CASSAPGTGFNGYTF
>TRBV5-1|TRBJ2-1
CASSESSGGLVGEQFF
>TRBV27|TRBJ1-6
CASSLMQGGSPLHF
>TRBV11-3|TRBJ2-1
CASSFELAGGPGSSYNEQFF
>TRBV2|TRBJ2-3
CASSEETETQYF
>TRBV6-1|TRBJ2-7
CAGITGNQQYF
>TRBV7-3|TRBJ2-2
CASSYKTGYSPWANTGELFF
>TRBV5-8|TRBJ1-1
CASSWAPDFTEAFF
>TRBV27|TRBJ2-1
CASSLLGLAGSYNEQFF
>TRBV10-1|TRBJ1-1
CASSALTGGTEAFF
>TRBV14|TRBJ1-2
CASSQAGLNGYTF
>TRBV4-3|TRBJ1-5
CASSQDAPPLNQPQHF
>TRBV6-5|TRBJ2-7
CASSYSPGTYEQYF
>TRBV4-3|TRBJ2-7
CASSQDSTYYEQYF
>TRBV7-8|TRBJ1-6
CASSLEVGVGSPLHF
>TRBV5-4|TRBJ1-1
CASSPQGYTEAFF
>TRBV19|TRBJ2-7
CASSELAGKEDEQYF
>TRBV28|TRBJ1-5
CASSSITINQPQHF
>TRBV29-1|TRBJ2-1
CSVGTISYNEQFF
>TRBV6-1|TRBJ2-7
CASSSISYEQYF
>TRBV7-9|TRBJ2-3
CASSPRTGGWNTDTQYF
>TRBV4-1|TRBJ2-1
CASSQTSIEQFF